The 15 T cell receptor beta chains presented below share a single source sample, sequenced in a study of regulatory T cells in long-lasting Graves disease. According to the study, TCR beta libraries were built with iRepertoire HTBI primers and CDR3-region Arm-PCR. TCRdb independently ran MiXCR on the multiplex PCR reads; one entry per CDR3 protein. Found here are around 250,000 distinct CDR3 sequences, about 18% of them singletons; the top ten hold around 15%. Noted time point: newly diagnosed GD, antithyroid drugs for less than 3 months. There was RNA extracted from PBMCs, and the TCR library was made from it. This sample was also put to use in a study of T cells in Graves' hyperthyroidism and ophthalmopathy.

The sample was peripheral blood mononuclear cells (PBMCs), taken at new diagnosis, from a patient treated with antithyroid drugs. These receptors all come from a woman aged 25 to 39 with Graves disease.

The chain is built from TRBV9 and TRBJ2-2; D perhaps matches TRBD2 (7 bases). The CDR3 loop spans 17 amino acids. Germline CDR1 and CDR2: SGDLS and YYNGEE. The ends were cut back, 0 bases at V and 7 bases at J, with 19 bases in the middle. The CDR3 is CASSVGSGGYQGGELFF. CDR3 in DNA: TGTGCCAGCAGCGTAGGTTCGGGGGGCTACCAGGGCGGGGAGCTGTTTTTT. Supplemented by reference TRBV9 and TRBJ2-2, the full variable domain reads DSGVTQTPKHLITATGQRVTLRCSPRSGDLSVYWYQQSLDQGLQFLIQYYNGEERAKGNILERFSAQQFPDLHSELNLSSLELGDSALYFCASSVGSGGYQGGELFFGEGSRLTVL.

The genes are TRBV7-9 and TRBJ2-5; the match to TRBD2 covers 9 bases. J lost 5 bases, V lost 5 bases, and 9 bases had no gene match. The CDR3 contains 15 residues. Looked up from germline, CDR1 is SEHNR and CDR2 is FQNEAQ (reference sequence). Here the CDR3 DNA reads TGTGCCAGCAGCCGGGACGGCGGGGGGGCCGAGACCCAGTACTTC. Amino acid sequence: CASSRDGGGAETQYF.

As for this clonotype: This may stem from a read error, because a much larger clone lies one nucleotide away. J is TRBJ1-3 and V is TRBV11-2, with 7 bases lining up with TRBD1. This CDR3 contains 17 residues. Germline values: CDR1 SGHAT, CDR2 FQNNGV. Germline trimming cut 5 bases from V and 0 bases from J; bases unmatched to any gene: 10. CDR3 loop: CASSHPPGQSSGNTIYF. Here the CDR3 DNA reads TGTGCCAGCAGCCATCCACCGGGACAGAGCTCTGGAAACACCATATATTTT.

The J gene is TRBJ2-3, the V gene TRBV29-1; TRBD2 matches 12 bases. Per germline, CDR1 SQVTM and CDR2 ANQGSEA. V lost 4 bases, J lost 5 bases, and 10 bases stayed unmatched. The CDR3 consists of 16 residues. CDR3 sequence reads: CSVGASGGVILDTQYF. The DNA of the CDR3 is TGCAGCGTTGGGGCTAGCGGGGGGGTGATATTAGATACGCAGTATTTT.

The chain uses TRBV5-1 and TRBJ2-5, with TRBD2 identical over 9 bases. The length of the CDR3 is 15 residues. The junction had 5 bases not matched to a gene; V was cut back by 1 base and J by 4 bases. Germline assignment: CDR1 SGHRS and CDR2 YFSETQ. The CDR3 sequence: CASSLWRGGVETQYF. DNA for the CDR3: TGCGCCAGCAGCTTGTGGCGGGGGGGAGTAGAGACCCAGTACTTC.

This clonotype was counted at least ten times. The rearrangement joins TRBV7-9 to TRBJ1-5; tentatively, D is TRBD1 (5 bases). Trimming took 1 base from V and 4 from J, leaving 14 bases between them. The CDR3 has 16 residues. Germline CDR1 and CDR2: SEHNR and FQNEAQ (reference sequence). The CDR3 loop is CASSLGVGAPNQPQHF. As DNA, the CDR3 is TGTGCCAGCAGCTTAGGAGTCGGGGCACCAAATCAGCCCCAGCATTTT.

This clonotype was picked up many times. V usage is TRBV11-2 and J usage is TRBJ1-1, with 8 bases fitting TRBD1. This CDR3 region has 18 residues. Germline CDR1 SGHAT, CDR2 FQNNGV. With 2 bases clipped from V and 8 bases from J, the junction kept 19 bases outside the gene matches. The CDR3: CASSLFYSNQKQGGEAFF. The CDR3 nucleotides read TGTGCCAGCAGCTTATTTTACAGTAATCAGAAACAGGGGGGAGAAGCTTTCTTT.

The table lists this clonotype with many counts. The rearrangement joins TRBV20-1 to TRBJ1-2, with 7 nucleotides matching TRBD1. This CDR3 region has 12 residues. Germline V lookup: CDR1 DFQATT, CDR2 SNEGSKA (reference sequence). V trimming: 4 bases; J trimming: 6 bases; junction bases outside the gene matches: 5. CDR3 nucleotides: TGCAGTGCTAAGGACAGGAGTCATGGCTACACCTTC. Translation: CSAKDRSHGYTF.

This clonotype was counted many times. This sequence joins TRBV12-3 or TRBV12-4 and TRBJ2-7; TRBD2 agrees at 12 bases. The CDR3 runs to 14 residues. J gave up 3 bases and V 6 bases, and 3 bases lay outside the gene matches. In nucleotides, the CDR3 is TGTGCCAGCAGCCTACTAGCGGGGGGCTACGAGCAGTACTTC. Translating it yields CASSLLAGGYEQYF.

This clonotype was detected ten times or more. The chain joins TRBV6-2 or TRBV6-3 to TRBJ1-2; 7 bases fit TRBD1. This CDR3 has 13 amino acids. V lost 6 bases to trimming and J lost 3 bases; unmatched junction nucleotides: 4. Germline assignment: CDR1 MNHEY and CDR2 SVGEGT. CDR3 region: CASRRQGDYGYTF. Written as DNA, the CDR3 is TGTGCCAGCAGACGACAGGGAGACTATGGCTACACCTTC.

The CDR3 loop is CASSQVSGGNTEAFF. In DNA, the CDR3 is TGTGCCAGCAGCCAAGTATCAGGGGGCAACACTGAAGCTTTCTTT. The chain links TRBV4-2 to TRBJ1-1, with 8 nucleotides matching TRBD1. Germline V CDR1 and CDR2: LGHNA, YNFKEQ. The length of the CDR3 is 15 residues. Trimming at V came to 1 base and at J to 2 bases, leaving 3 bases not matched to a gene.

The table lists this clonotype with many counts. V is TRBV7-2 and J is TRBJ2-1; tentative D call: TRBD2 (5 bases). Germline-derived CDR1 and CDR2 are SGHTA and FQGNSA. The V gene lost 6 bases and the J gene lost 0 bases, with 15 bases spanning the gap. The CDR3 spans 16 residues. CDR3 in amino acids: CASSRDGGVSYNEQFF. The CDR3 DNA follows: TGTGCCAGCAGTCGAGATGGAGGCGTCTCCTACAATGAGCAGTTCTTC.

For this clonotype: The junction departs from the called germline gene at one end, perhaps through a read error. The genes are TRBV20-1 and TRBJ2-1; perhaps TRBD2 as D (5 bases). This CDR3 is 14 amino acids long. Germline CDR1 DFQATT, CDR2 SNEGSKA (reference sequence). CDR3 nucleotide sequence: TGCAGTGCACTAACGGGGAGCTCCTACAATGGGCAGTTCTTC. This sequence encodes CSALTGSSYNGQFF.

The table lists this clonotype with many counts. The chain uses TRBV20-1 and TRBJ1-1; TRBD1 is a possible D gene (6 bases). The V gene's germline CDR1 is DFQATT and CDR2 SNEGSKA (reference sequence). This CDR3 region has 15 residues. V lost 3 bases and J 1 base, leaving 15 bases between the germline ends. DNA of the CDR3: TGCAGTGCTAGGGTAACAGGGCCAAAGAACACTGAAGCTTTCTTT. Amino acid sequence: CSARVTGPKNTEAFF.

The sample holds many counts of this clonotype. J is TRBJ1-4 and V is TRBV7-9; D not resolved. V lost 0 bases and J 8 bases, leaving 10 bases between the germline ends. Germline assignment: CDR1 SEHNR and CDR2 FQNEAQ (reference sequence). The CDR3 runs to 14 residues. As DNA, the CDR3 is TGTGCCAGCAGCTTAGCCCCGGTAGACGAAAAACTGTTTTTT. Encoded protein: CASSLAPVDEKLFF.